This T cell receptor beta chain was sequenced in a study of blood T cell repertoires in COVID-19. About the research overall: Spain, Italy and the United States supplied samples that represented acute and convalescent COVID-19. The cDNA or gDNA used as material had been derived from T cells, B-cell-depleted T cells, or PBMCs.

Only in-frame clones appear in the TCRdb table, and some are missing; sequencing was by immunoSEQ multiplex PCR. Among around 210,000 clones listed, over 75% were seen once. This clone is a singleton in its sample. Other DNA sequences of this sample code for an identical CDR3. The CDR3 has 15 residues. Germline trimming cut 4 bases from V and 7 bases from J; bases unmatched to any gene: 5. Germline loops: CDR1 SGDLS, CDR2 YYNGEE. The receptor's source is a man in his forties or fifties with COVID-19, enrolled during active disease. The material sequenced was peripheral blood. V and J are TRBV9 and TRBJ1-6, with TRBD1 matching 10 bases. CDR3 nucleotide sequence: TGTGCCAGCAGCCCAAGGGACAGGGGAAATTCACCCCTCCACTTT. Its protein product is CASSPRDRGNSPLHF.